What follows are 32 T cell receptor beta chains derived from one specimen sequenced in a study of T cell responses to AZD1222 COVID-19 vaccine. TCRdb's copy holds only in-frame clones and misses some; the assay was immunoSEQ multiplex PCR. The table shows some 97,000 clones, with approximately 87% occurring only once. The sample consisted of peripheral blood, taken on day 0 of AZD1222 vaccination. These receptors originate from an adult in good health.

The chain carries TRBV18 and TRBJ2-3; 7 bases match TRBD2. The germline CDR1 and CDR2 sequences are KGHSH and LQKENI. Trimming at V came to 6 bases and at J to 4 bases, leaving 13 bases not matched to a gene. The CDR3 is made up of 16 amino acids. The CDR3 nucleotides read TGTGCCAGCTCGCTCGGAAACCTAGCGGAGTCAGATACGCAGTATTTT. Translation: CASSLGNLAESDTQYF.

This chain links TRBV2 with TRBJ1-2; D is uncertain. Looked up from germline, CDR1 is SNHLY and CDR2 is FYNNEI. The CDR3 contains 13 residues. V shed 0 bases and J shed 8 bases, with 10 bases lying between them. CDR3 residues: CASSEAPDGGYTF. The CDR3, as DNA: TGTGCCAGCAGTGAAGCCCCCGACGGCGGCTACACCTTC.

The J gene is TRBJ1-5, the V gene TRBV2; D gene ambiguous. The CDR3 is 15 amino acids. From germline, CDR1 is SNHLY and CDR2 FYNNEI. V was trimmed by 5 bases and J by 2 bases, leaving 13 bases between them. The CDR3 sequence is CASSPGLSRNQPQHF. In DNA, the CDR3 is TGTGCCAGCAGTCCGGGCCTCAGCCGCAATCAGCCCCAGCATTTT.

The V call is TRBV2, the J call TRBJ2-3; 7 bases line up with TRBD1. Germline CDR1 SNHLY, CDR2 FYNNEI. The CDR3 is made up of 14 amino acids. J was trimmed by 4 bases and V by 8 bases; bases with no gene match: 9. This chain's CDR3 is CASHQTGPADTQYF. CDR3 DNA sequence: TGTGCCAGCCACCAGACAGGGCCCGCAGATACGCAGTATTTT.

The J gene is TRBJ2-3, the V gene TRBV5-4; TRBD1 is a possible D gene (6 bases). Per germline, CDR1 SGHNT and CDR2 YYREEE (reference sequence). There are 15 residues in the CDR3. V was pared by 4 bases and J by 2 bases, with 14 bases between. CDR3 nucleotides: TGTGCCAGCAGCAATGGACAGCTAGCCACAGATACGCAGTATTTT. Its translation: CASSNGQLATDTQYF.

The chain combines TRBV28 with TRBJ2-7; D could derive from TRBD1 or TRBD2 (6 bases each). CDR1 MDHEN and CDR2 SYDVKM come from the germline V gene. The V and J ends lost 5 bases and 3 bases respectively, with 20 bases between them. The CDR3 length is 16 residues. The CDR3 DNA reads TGTGCCAGCAGTCCACCGGAGGGGACATGGTACTACGAGCAGTACTTC. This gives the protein CASSPPEGTWYYEQYF.

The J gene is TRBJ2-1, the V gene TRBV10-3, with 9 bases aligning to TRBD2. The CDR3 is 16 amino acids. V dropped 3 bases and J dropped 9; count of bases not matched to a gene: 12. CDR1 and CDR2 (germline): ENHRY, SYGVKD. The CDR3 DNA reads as TGTGCCATCAGTGATAGACCTAGCGGGAAGGGGGTTGAGCAGTTCTTC. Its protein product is CAISDRPSGKGVEQFF.

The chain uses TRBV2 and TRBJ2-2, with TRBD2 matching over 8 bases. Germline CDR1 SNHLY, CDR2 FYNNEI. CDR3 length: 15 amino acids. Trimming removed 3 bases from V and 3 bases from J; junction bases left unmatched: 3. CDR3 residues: CASSEAGGHTGELFF. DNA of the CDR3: TGTGCCAGCAGTGAGGCGGGAGGCCACACCGGGGAGCTGTTTTTT.

The CDR3 sequence is CASSREGVTGELFF. CDR3 in DNA: TGCGCCAGCAGCCGAGAAGGGGTCACCGGGGAGCTGTTTTTT. The chain combines TRBV4-1 with TRBJ2-2; D is possibly TRBD1 (5 bases). Deletions cut 4 bases from V and 4 bases from J, with 10 bases between. The CDR3 is made up of 14 amino acids. CDR1 and CDR2 from the germline V gene are MGHRA and YSYEKL.

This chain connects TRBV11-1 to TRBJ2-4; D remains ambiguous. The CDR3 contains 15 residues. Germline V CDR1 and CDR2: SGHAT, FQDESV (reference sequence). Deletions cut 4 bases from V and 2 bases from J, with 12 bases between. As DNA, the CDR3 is TGTGCCAGCAGCTCGGTAGAGAATACCAAAAACATTCAGTACTTC. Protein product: CASSSVENTKNIQYF.

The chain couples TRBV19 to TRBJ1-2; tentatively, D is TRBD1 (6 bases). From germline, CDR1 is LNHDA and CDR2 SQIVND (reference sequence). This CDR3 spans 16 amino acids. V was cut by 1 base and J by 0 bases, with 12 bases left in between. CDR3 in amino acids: CASSIARAGANYGYTF. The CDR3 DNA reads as TGTGCCAGTAGTATAGCAAGGGCAGGGGCTAACTATGGCTACACCTTC. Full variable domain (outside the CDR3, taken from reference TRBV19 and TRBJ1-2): DGGITQSPKYLFRKEGQNVTLSCEQNLNHDAMYWYRQDPGQGLRLIYYSQIVNDFQKGDIAEGYSVSREKKESFPLTVTSAQKNPTAFYLCASSIARAGANYGYTFGSGTRLTVV.

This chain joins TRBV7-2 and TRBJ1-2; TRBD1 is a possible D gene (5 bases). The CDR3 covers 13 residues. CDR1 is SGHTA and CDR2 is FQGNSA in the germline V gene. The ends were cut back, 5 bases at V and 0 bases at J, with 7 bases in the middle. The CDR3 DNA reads TGTGCCAGCAGCCCACAGGCTAACTATGGCTACACCTTC. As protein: CASSPQANYGYTF.

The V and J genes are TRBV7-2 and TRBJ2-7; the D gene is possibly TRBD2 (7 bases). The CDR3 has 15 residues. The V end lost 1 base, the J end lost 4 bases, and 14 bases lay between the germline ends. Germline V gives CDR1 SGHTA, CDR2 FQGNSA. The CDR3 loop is CASSLGWGGGYEQYF. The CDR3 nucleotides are TGTGCCAGCAGCTTAGGATGGGGAGGGGGGTACGAGCAGTACTTC.

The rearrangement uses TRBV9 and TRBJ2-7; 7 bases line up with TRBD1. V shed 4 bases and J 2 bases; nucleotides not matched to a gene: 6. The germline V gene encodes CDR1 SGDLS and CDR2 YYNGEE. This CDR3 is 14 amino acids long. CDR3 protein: CASSRTGSTYEQYF. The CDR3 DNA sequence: TGTGCCAGCAGCAGGACAGGATCCACCTACGAGCAGTACTTC.

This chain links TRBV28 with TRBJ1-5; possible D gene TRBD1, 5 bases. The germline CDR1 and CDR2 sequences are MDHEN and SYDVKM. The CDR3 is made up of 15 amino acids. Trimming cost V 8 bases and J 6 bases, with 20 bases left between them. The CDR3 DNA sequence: TGTGCCAGCCCCCCCGCTACAGGAGCAGGTCAGCCCCAGCATTTT. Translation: CASPPATGAGQPQHF.

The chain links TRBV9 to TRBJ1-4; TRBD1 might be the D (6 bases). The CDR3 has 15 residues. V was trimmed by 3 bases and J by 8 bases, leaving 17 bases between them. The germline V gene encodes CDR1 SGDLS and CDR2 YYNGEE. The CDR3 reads CASSAEQGIGEKLFF. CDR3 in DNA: TGTGCCAGCAGCGCAGAACAGGGAATTGGAGAAAAACTGTTTTTT.

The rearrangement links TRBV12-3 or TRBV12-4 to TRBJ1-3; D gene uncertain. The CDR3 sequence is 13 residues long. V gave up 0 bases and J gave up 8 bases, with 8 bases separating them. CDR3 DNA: TGTGCCAGCAGTTTAGCGCAGTATTACACCATATATTTT. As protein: CASSLAQYYTIYF.

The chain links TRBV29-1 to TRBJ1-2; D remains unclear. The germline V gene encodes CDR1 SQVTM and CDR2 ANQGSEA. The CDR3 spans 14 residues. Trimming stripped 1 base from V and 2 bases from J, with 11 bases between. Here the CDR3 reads CSVEGREPNYGYTF. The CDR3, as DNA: TGCAGCGTTGAAGGCCGGGAACCAAACTATGGCTACACCTTC.

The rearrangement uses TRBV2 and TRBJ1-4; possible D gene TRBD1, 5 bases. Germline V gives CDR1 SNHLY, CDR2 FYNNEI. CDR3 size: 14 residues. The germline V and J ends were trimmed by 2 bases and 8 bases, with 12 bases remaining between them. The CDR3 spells CASSEFQGWEKLFF. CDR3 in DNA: TGTGCCAGCAGTGAATTCCAGGGCTGGGAAAAACTGTTTTTT.

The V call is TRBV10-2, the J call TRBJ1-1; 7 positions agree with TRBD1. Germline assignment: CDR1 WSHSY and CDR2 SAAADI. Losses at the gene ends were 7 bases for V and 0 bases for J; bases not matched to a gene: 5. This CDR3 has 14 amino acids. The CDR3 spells CASTPQGLNTEAFF. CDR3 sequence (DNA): TGCGCCAGCACCCCACAGGGGTTGAACACTGAAGCTTTCTTT.

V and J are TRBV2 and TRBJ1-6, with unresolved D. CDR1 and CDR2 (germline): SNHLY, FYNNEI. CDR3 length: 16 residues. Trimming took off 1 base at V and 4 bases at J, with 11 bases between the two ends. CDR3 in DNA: TGTGCCAGCAGTGAAGAGGCAGGCCGTTATAATTCACCCCTCCACTTT. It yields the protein CASSEEAGRYNSPLHF.

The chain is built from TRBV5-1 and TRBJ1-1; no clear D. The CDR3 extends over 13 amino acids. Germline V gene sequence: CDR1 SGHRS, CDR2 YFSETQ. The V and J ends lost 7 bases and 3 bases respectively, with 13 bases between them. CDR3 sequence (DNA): TGCGCCAGCTGCCCCATGGGAGACACTGAAGCTTTCTTT. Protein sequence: CASCPMGDTEAFF.

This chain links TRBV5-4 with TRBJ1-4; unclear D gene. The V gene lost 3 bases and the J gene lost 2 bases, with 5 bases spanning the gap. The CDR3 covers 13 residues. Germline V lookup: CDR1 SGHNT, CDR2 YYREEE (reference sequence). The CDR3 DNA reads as TGTGCCAGCAGCTCATGGACTAATGAAAAACTGTTTTTT. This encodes CASSSWTNEKLFF.

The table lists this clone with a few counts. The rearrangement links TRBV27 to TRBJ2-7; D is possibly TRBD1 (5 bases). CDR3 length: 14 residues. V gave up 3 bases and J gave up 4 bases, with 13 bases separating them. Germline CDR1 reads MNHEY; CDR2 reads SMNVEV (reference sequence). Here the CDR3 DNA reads TGTGCCAGCAGTTTTTTGGGCCAGGGATACGAGCAGTACTTC. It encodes CASSFLGQGYEQYF.

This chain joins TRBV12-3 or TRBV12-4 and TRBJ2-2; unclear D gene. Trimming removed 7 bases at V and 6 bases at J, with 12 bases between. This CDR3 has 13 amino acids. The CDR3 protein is CASKLGSPGELFF. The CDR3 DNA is TGTGCCAGCAAACTGGGAAGTCCCGGGGAGCTGTTTTTT.

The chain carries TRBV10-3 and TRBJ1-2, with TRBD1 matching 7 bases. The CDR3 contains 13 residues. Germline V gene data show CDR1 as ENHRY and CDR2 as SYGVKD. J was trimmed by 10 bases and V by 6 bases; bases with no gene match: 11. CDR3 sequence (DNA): TGTGCCATCAGCCCCGGGACAGACGAAAACTACACCTTC. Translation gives CAISPGTDENYTF.

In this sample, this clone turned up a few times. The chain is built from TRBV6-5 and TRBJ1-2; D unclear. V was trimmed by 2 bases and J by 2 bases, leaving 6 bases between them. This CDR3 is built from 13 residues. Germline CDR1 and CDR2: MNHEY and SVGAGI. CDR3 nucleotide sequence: TGTGCCAGCAGTTACAGGCAGAACTATGGCTACACCTTC. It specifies CASSYRQNYGYTF.

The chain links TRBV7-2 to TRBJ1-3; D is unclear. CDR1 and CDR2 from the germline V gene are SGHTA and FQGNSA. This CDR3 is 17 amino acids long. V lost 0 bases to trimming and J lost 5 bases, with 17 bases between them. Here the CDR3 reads CASSLAPMNHQRNTIYF. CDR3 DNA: TGTGCCAGCAGCTTAGCTCCCATGAACCATCAGCGAAACACCATATATTTT. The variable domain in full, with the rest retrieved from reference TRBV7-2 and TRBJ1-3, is GAGVSQSPSNKVTEKGKDVELRCDPISGHTALYWYRQSLGQGLEFLIYFQGNSAPDKSGLPSDRFSAERTGGSVSTLTIQRTQQEDSAVYLCASSLAPMNHQRNTIYFGEGSWLTVV.

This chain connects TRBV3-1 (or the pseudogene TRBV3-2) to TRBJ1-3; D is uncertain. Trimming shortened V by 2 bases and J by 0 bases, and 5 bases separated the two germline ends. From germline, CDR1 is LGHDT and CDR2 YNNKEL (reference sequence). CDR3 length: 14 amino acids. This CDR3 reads CASSQTYSGNTIYF. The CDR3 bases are TGTGCCAGCAGCCAAACGTACTCTGGAAACACCATATATTTT.

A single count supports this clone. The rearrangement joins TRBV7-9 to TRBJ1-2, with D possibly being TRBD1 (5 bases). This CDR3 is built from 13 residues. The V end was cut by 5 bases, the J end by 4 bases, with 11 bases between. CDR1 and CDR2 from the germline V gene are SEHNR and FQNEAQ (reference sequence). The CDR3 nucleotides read TGTGCCAGCAGCCGCGACGGGGCCTATGGCTACACCTTC. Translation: CASSRDGAYGYTF. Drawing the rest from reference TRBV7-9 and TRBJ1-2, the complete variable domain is DTGVSQNPRHKITKRGQNVTFRCDPISEHNRLYWYRQTLGQGPEFLTYFQNEAQLEKSRLLSDRFSAERPKGSFSTLEIQRTEQGDSAMYLCASSRDGAYGYTFGSGTRLTVV.

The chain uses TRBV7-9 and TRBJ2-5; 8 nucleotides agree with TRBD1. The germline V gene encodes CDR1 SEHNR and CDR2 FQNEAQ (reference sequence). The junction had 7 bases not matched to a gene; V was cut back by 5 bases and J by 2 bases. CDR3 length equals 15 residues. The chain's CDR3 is CASSIRQGWQETQYF. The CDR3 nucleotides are TGTGCCAGCAGCATTCGACAGGGGTGGCAAGAGACCCAGTACTTC.

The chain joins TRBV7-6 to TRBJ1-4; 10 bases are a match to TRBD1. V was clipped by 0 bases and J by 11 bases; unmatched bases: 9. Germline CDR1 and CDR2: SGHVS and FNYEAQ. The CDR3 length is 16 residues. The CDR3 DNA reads TGTGCCAGCAGCTTAGCGGGCGGGACAGGGGTCGGGAAACTGTTTTTT. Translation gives CASSLAGGTGVGKLFF.